This entry describes one TCR beta chain. These data belong to a study of blood T cell repertoires in COVID-19. Study-wide background: Acute and convalescent COVID-19 specimens originated in the United States, Italy and Spain.

The CDR3 is 20 amino acids. V shed 0 bases and J 0 bases; nucleotides not matched to a gene: 14. Germline CDR1 is SGDLS and CDR2 is YYNGEE. In the original workflow: From reference gene primer amplification, estimates of nucleated cell counts were derived. Clones were read by immunoSEQ multiplex PCR, and TCRdb kept only the in-frame ones, dropping some. That table furnishes V, J and clone size, whereas the DNA furnished D and trimming. The sample includes approximately 59,000 clones, approximately 82% of them seen just once. Sequencing was carried out using peripheral blood. The chain is built from TRBV9 and TRBJ2-3, with 9 bases identical to TRBD2. The sequence came from a woman of 80 years or more with acute or convalescent COVID-19. CDR3 protein: CASSVAVSSGGKFSTDTQYF. As DNA, the CDR3 is TGTGCCAGCAGCGTAGCAGTTAGCAGCGGGGGGAAATTTAGCACAGATACGCAGTATTTT. The entire variable domain, with the rest obtained from reference TRBV9 and TRBJ2-3, is as follows: DSGVTQTPKHLITATGQRVTLRCSPRSGDLSVYWYQQSLDQGLQFLIQYYNGEERAKGNILERFSAQQFPDLHSELNLSSLELGDSALYFCASSVAVSSGGKFSTDTQYFGPGTRLTVL.